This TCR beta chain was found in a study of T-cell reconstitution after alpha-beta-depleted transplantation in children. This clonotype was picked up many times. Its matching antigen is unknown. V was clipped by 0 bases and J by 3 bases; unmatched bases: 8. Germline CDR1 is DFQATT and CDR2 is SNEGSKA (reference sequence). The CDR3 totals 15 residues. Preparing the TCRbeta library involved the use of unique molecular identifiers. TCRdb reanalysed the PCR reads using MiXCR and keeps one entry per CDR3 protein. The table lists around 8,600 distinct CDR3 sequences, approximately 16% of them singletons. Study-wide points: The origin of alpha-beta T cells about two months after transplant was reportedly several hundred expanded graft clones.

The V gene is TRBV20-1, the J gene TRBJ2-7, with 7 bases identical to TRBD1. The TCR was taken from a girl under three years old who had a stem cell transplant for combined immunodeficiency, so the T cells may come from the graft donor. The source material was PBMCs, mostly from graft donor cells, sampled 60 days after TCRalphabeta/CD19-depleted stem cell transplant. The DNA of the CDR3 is TGCAGTGCTAGAGACCGAAGACAGGGATTCTACGAGCAGTACTTC. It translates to CSARDRRQGFYEQYF.